Listed here are 5 T cell receptor beta chains from one sample, sequenced in a study of OX40 agonist ivuxolimab in advanced cancers. Profiled with immunoSEQ multiplex PCR; TCRdb holds only in-frame clones, not every one. Of 45,000 to 65,000 clones in the sample, 82% were seen once. The sequenced sample was CD4+ or CD8+ T cells sorted from blood, obtained in a trial of the OX40 agonist ivuxolimab. The receptors here all came from an adult with an advanced solid tumor such as melanoma, head and neck, liver or kidney cancer.

The V gene is TRBV7-2, the J gene TRBJ2-7; maybe TRBD2 (5 bases). The CDR3 extends over 14 amino acids. Germline loops: CDR1 SGHTA, CDR2 FQGNSA. Between the trimmed V and J ends, which lost 1 base and 1 base, there was a span of 8 bases. The CDR3 sequence: CASSLDSGSYEQYF. In nucleotides, the CDR3 is TGTGCCAGCAGCTTAGATTCGGGATCCTACGAGCAGTACTTC.

The V gene is TRBV19, the J gene TRBJ2-3; D is ambiguous. This CDR3 is 13 amino acids long. V dropped 0 bases and J dropped 1 base, with 2 bases sitting between them. Germline V gene lookup returns CDR1 LNHDA and CDR2 SQIVND (reference sequence). The chain's CDR3 is CASSIDRTDTQYF. The DNA for the CDR3 is TGTGCCAGTAGTATAGATCGCACAGATACGCAGTATTTT. The full variable domain, in which reference TRBV19 and TRBJ2-3 provide the parts outside the CDR3, is DGGITQSPKYLFRKEGQNVTLSCEQNLNHDAMYWYRQDPGQGLRLIYYSQIVNDFQKGDIAEGYSVSREKKESFPLTVTSAQKNPTAFYLCASSIDRTDTQYFGPGTRLTVL.

V is TRBV5-1 and J is TRBJ2-7; 12 bases are shared with TRBD1. Germline V lookup: CDR1 SGHRS, CDR2 YFSETQ. Trimming at V came to 4 bases and at J to 4 bases, leaving 6 bases not matched to a gene. The CDR3 contains 15 residues. CDR3 residues: CASSMGTGGLYEQYF. Written as DNA, the CDR3 is TGCGCCAGCAGCATGGGGACAGGGGGCTTGTACGAGCAGTACTTC.

The V call is TRBV12-2, the J call TRBJ2-3; the D call TRBD2 from the table was never checked on the DNA. TRBV12-2 counts as a pseudogene. The CDR3 runs 15 residues. For the CDR3, the DNA is TGTGCAAGTCGCTTTAGGCCCCCGGGGGTTGATACGCAGTATTTT. It encodes CASRFRPPGVDTQYF.

The J gene is TRBJ1-1, the V gene TRBV5-6, with D possibly being TRBD1 (5 bases). V shed 2 bases and J shed 0 bases, with 17 bases lying between them. Germline-derived CDR1 and CDR2 are SGHDT and YYEEEE. This CDR3 has 17 amino acids. CDR3 in amino acids: CASSFPFRGTVNTEAFF. DNA for the CDR3: TGTGCCAGCAGCTTCCCCTTCCGAGGGACCGTGAACACTGAAGCTTTCTTT.